This T cell receptor (beta chain) was captured by sequencing in a study of memory CD4+ T cells and cytomegalovirus serostatus. Study information: Donors were healthy Belgian adults, 8 to 10 CMV seropositive and fewer than 30 seronegative.

This clone was seen repeatedly, ten times or more. What it recognizes is unknown. This table comes from immunoSEQ multiplex PCR, and its TCRdb copy is limited to in-frame clones, with some not included. The sample has 84,000 or so clones; less than 90% are singletons. Single viable CD3+CD4+CD8-CD45RO+ cells were sorted as the memory CD4+ T cells. CMV serostatus came from serum IgG against pp150, pp28, p38, p52. The V end was cut by 2 bases, the J end by 7 bases, with 14 bases between. Germline loops: CDR1 MNHEY, CDR2 SVGAGI. The CDR3 is made up of 14 amino acids. Study observations and caveats: Of 150 to 200 reported CMV TCRbeta sequences, 65 to 85 were found in memory CD4+ repertoires. Suggested: most of the CMV-linked TCR signature lies in CD4+ memory cells.

Sequencing was done on a sample of memory CD4+ T cells from blood. V usage is TRBV6-5 and J usage is TRBJ2-5, with D perhaps assigned TRBD1 or TRBD2 (5 bases each). This clonotype was obtained from an adult in good health and CMV-seronegative. DNA for the CDR3: TGTGCCAGCAGTTACGGGGCGGAGGTGGGGACCCAGTACTTC. Protein product: CASSYGAEVGTQYF.